These T cell receptor beta chains were read from a single sample in a study of shared clonotypes between healthy human individuals. Using immunoSEQ multiplex PCR, the repertoire was profiled, and TCRdb retains in-frame clones only, with some absent. This sample yields millions of clones, of which roughly 96% are seen a single time; more than 0.1% belongs to the top ten. Sequences were obtained from naive CD4+ T cells sorted from blood. The receptors come from a man between 18 and 35 years old in good health. Each CDR3 is given with its conserved first and last residue. A D gene is named only where the DNA matches it firmly. The size field is filled for only some rows; it gives once, few, many or a size class.

>-|TRBJ2-3|TRBV9|-
TGTGCCAGCAGCACCAGTGTAGATACGCAGTATTTT
CASSTSVDTQYF
>-|TRBJ2-7|TRBV4-1|-
TGCGCCAGCAGCCAAGGACAGGGAGGGGGCTTCGAGCAGTACTTC
CASSQGQGGGFEQYF
>-|TRBJ1-1|TRBV6-1|once
TGTGCCAGCGCGTATTGGACAGCGGTCGAAGCTTTCTTT
CASAYWTAVEAFF
>-|TRBJ2-4|TRBV5-1|-
TGCGCCAGCAGGAGGCCAGGCGGGGACATTCAGTACTTC
CASRRPGGDIQYF
>TRBD2|TRBJ2-5|TRBV29-1|-
TGCAGCGTCATGACTAGCGGGGGCCCCCGGGAGACCCAGTACTTC
CSVMTSGGPRETQYF
>-|TRBJ1-5|TRBV5-1|once
TGCGCCAGCAGCTATGGGGGTCCGTGGCCCCAGCATTTT
CASSYGGPWPQHF
>-|TRBJ2-2|TRBV4-1|-
TGCGCCAGCAGCCAAGTGGGTAACACCGGGGAGCTGTTTTTT
CASSQVGNTGELFF
>-|TRBJ1-6|TRBV19|-
TGTGCCAGTAGTACCTATGGACTGAGGAGCTCCTATAATTCACCCCTCCACTTT
CASSTYGLRSSYNSPLHF
>TRBD2|TRBJ2-7|TRBV15|-
TGTGCCACCAGCAGAGATAAGCGGGATAGACTCTACGAGCAGTACTTC
CATSRDKRDRLYEQYF
>-|TRBJ2-7|TRBV5-8|-
TGTGCCAGCAGGGGTTCCTACGAGCAGTACTTC
CASRGSYEQYF
>-|TRBJ2-5|TRBV5-6|-
TGTGCCAGCAGATTTGACAGCGTAGAGACCCAGTACTTC
CASRFDSVETQYF
>-|TRBJ2-7|TRBV5-4|once
TGTGCCAGCAGGACATCGGGGGTACCCTACGAGCAGTACTTC
CASRTSGVPYEQYF
>-|TRBJ1-1|TRBV6-5|-
TGTGCCAGCAGAACCCTAGGGGCTGAAGCTTTCTTT
CASRTLGAEAFF
>-|TRBJ1-1|TRBV2|-
TGTGCCAGCAGTGAACAGCCCAGTGGGAACACTGAAGCTTTCTTT
CASSEQPSGNTEAFF
>TRBD1|TRBJ2-5|TRBV29-1|-
TGCAGCGTTGAGAAATGGACAGGGAAGGGAGAGACCCAGTACTTC
CSVEKWTGKGETQYF
>-|TRBJ2-2|TRBV5-4|-
TGTGCCAGCAGAAGGACAGATATGAACACCGGGGAGCTGTTTTTT
CASRRTDMNTGELFF